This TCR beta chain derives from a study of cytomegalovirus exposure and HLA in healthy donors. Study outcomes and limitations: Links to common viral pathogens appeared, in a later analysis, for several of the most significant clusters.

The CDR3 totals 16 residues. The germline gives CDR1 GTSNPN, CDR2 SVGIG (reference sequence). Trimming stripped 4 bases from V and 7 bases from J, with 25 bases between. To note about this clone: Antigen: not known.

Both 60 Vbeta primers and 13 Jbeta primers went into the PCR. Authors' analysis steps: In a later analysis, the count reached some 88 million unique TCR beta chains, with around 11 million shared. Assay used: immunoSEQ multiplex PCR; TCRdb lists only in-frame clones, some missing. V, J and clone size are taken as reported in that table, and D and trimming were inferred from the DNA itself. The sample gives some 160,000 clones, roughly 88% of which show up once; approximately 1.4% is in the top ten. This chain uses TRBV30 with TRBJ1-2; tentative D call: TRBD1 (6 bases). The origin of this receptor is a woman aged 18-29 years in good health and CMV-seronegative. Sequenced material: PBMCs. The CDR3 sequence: CAWTYLNTRGKGGYTF. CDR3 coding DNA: TGTGCCTGGACCTACCTGAACACGAGGGGGAAGGGTGGCTACACCTTC. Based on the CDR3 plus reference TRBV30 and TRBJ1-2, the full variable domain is SQTIHQWPATLVQPVGSPLSLECTVEGTSNPNLYWYRQAAGRGLQLLFYSVGIGQISSEVPQNLSASRPQDRQFILSSKKLLLSDSGFYLCAWTYLNTRGKGGYTFGSGTRLTVV.